One and the same sample provided the 22 T cell receptor beta chains below, sequenced in a study of T cells in Graves' hyperthyroidism and ophthalmopathy. TCR beta CDR3 sequences were amplified from RNA transcripts. The TCR CDR3 was amplified in a first-round RT-PCR using the HTBI primer set. TCRdb re-analysed the multiplex PCR reads in MiXCR, keeping a single row per CDR3 protein. This table holds nearly 600,000 distinct CDR3 sequences, about 15% found once. The material sequenced was blood. These receptors all come from a woman in her thirties with Graves' hyperthyroidism that later progressed to Graves' ophthalmopathy.

This clonotype has a count of ten or more. The V gene is TRBV12-5, the J gene TRBJ1-5; 9 bases are shared with TRBD1. Germline CDR1 and CDR2: LGHNT and FRNRAP. V trimming: 5 bases; J trimming: 4 bases; junction bases outside the gene matches: 6. This CDR3 comprises 15 residues. DNA of the CDR3: TGTGCTAGTGGTCCCCAGGACAGGGGTAATCAGCCCCAGCATTTT. It yields the protein CASGPQDRGNQPQHF.

At least ten counts were recorded for this clonotype. The chain has TRBV20-1 and TRBJ1-2; TRBD1 is a possible D gene (6 bases). Looked up from germline, CDR1 is DFQATT and CDR2 is SNEGSKA (reference sequence). The CDR3 contains 15 residues. CDR3 sequence (DNA): TGCAGGCCCGATCCTACGGGGGGCCCCTCGGACGGCTACACCTTC. Residues: CRPDPTGGPSDGYTF.

The chain recombines TRBV6-1 with TRBJ2-7; 10 nucleotides match TRBD2. V dropped 5 bases and J dropped 0; count of bases not matched to a gene: 10. The germline V gene encodes CDR1 MNHNS and CDR2 SASEGT. The CDR3 consists of 17 residues. CDR3 amino acids: CASSHQPRTSGSYEQYF. CDR3 nucleotides: TGTGCCAGCAGTCACCAACCCCGGACTAGCGGCTCCTACGAGCAGTACTTC.

The chain uses TRBV6-2 or TRBV6-3 and TRBJ1-2; D possibly corresponds to TRBD1 (5 bases). The CDR3 consists of 13 residues. The V end was cut by 6 bases, the J end by 2 bases, with 10 bases between. Germline lookup yields CDR1 MNHEY and CDR2 SVGEGT. CDR3 loop: CASSDDSNYGYTF. The CDR3, as DNA: TGTGCCAGCAGCGACGACAGCAACTATGGCTACACCTTC.

This clonotype was picked up many times. This chain connects TRBV28 to TRBJ1-5; D uncertain. The CDR3 length is 15 residues. Germline assignment: CDR1 MDHEN and CDR2 SYDVKM. Trimming took 1 base from V and 0 from J, leaving 7 bases between them. CDR3: CASSLSQNSNQPQHF. Written as DNA, the CDR3 is TGTGCCAGCAGTTTATCCCAGAATAGCAATCAGCCCCAGCATTTT.

This clonotype was detected many times. This sequence joins TRBV28 and TRBJ1-1, with no clear D. CDR1 is MDHEN and CDR2 is SYDVKM in the germline V gene. The CDR3 contains 12 residues. The germline V and J ends were trimmed by 3 bases and 5 bases, with 7 bases remaining between them. The DNA of the CDR3 is TGTGCCAGCAGTTTTTGGTCGACTGAAGCTTTCTTT. Amino acid sequence: CASSFWSTEAFF.

This clonotype was seen a handful of times. The chain employs TRBV7-2 and TRBJ2-7; D is undetermined. Trimming removed 4 bases at V and 3 bases at J, with 19 bases between. Per the germline V gene, CDR1 is SGHTA and CDR2 is FQGNSA. The CDR3 is 16 residues long. The CDR3 protein is CASSSPGLTPYYEQYF. The CDR3 DNA reads TGTGCCAGCAGCTCCCCGGGCCTTACCCCCTACTACGAGCAGTACTTC.

This clonotype was found many times. The chain carries TRBV20-1 and TRBJ1-4, with TRBD1 as a possible D gene (6 bases). Germline V gene data show CDR1 as DFQATT and CDR2 as SNEGSKA (reference sequence). V lost 2 bases to trimming and J lost 6 bases, with 10 bases between them. CDR3 size: 13 residues. CDR3 DNA: TGCAGTGCTAGACAGGGGCGGGATGAAAAACTGTTTTTT. It specifies CSARQGRDEKLFF.

This clonotype was seen repeatedly, ten times or more. V usage is TRBV7-2 and J usage is TRBJ2-7; D is possibly TRBD2 (6 bases). Trimming shortened V by 1 base and J by 4 bases, and 14 bases separated the two germline ends. This CDR3 has 15 residues. Per germline, CDR1 SGHTA and CDR2 FQGNSA. This CDR3 reads CASSLGVGSWYEQYF. CDR3 DNA: TGTGCCAGCAGCTTAGGGGTCGGGAGTTGGTACGAGCAGTACTTC.

A remark on this clonotype: Since a much larger clone is just one base distant, this may be a read error. The chain has TRBV29-1 and TRBJ2-7; tentative D call: TRBD2 (6 bases). Trimming took off 4 bases at V and 7 bases at J, with 20 bases between the two ends. This CDR3 spans 14 amino acids. CDR1 is SQVTM, CDR2 ANQGSEA, per germline. CDR3 sequence: CSVGGLTGVEEQYF. The CDR3 DNA follows: TGCAGCGTTGGAGGACTAACGGGAGTCGAGGAGCAGTACTTC.

This clonotype was observed many times. The chain has TRBV4-3 and TRBJ1-4; D may be TRBD1 (6 bases). The germline V and J ends were trimmed by 1 base and 5 bases, with 11 bases remaining between them. There are 15 residues in the CDR3. Looked up from germline, CDR1 is LGHNA and CDR2 is YSLEER. CDR3 bases: TGCGCCAGCAGCCAAGGTTGGGGACAAAATGAAAAACTGTTTTTT. Translated, it gives CASSQGWGQNEKLFF.

The chain carries TRBV10-1 and TRBJ2-1, with a tentative D call TRBD1 (6 bases). Germline CDR1 and CDR2: WNHNN and SYGVQD (reference sequence). CDR3 length equals 14 residues. Trimming cost V 5 bases and J 4 bases, with 12 bases left between them. The CDR3 is CASSPTGLYNEQFF. The CDR3 DNA follows: TGCGCCAGCAGTCCGACAGGCCTGTACAATGAGCAGTTCTTC.

This clonotype was counted many times. The CDR3 sequence is CASSMDGRGYEQYF. CDR3 coding DNA: TGTGCCAGTAGTATGGACGGGAGGGGCTACGAGCAGTACTTC. The chain joins TRBV19 to TRBJ2-7; TRBD2 matches at 8 bases. From germline, CDR1 is LNHDA and CDR2 SQIVND (reference sequence). V lost 3 bases, J lost 3 bases, and 4 bases stayed unmatched. This CDR3 is 14 amino acids long.

This clonotype was found many times. The genes are TRBV7-2 and TRBJ2-3; the D is unclear. This CDR3 has 12 amino acids. With 5 bases removed from V and 9 bases from J, the gap between germline ends came to 12 bases. The germline gives CDR1 SGHTA, CDR2 FQGNSA. The DNA for the CDR3 is TGTGCCAGCAGCCCCATCCATTGGACGCAGTATTTT. Amino acids: CASSPIHWTQYF.

This clonotype appeared many times. The chain combines TRBV7-9 with TRBJ2-2; TRBD2 might be the D (6 bases). This CDR3 is 14 amino acids long. CDR1 is SEHNR and CDR2 is FQNEAQ in the germline V gene (reference sequence). The CDR3 DNA reads TGTTACTATGAGGGCGGGGCGAACACCGGGGAGCTGTTTTTT. Translation: CYYEGGANTGELFF.

There are many counts of this clonotype. The gene calls are TRBV3-1 and TRBJ2-7, with a weak D call TRBD2 (5 bases). V gave up 4 bases and J gave up 7 bases, with 8 bases separating them. The CDR3 contains 11 residues. CDR1 is LGHDT, CDR2 YNNKEL, per germline (reference sequence). CDR3 sequence reads: CASSREGEQYF. The DNA of the CDR3 is TGTGCCAGCAGCCGAGAGGGAGAGCAGTACTTC.

A remark on this clonotype: This sequence may be a read error, since a much larger clone differs from it by one base. The chain couples TRBV7-3 to TRBJ2-5; either TRBD1 or TRBD2 may fit D (6 bases each). CDR3 length: 13 residues. From germline, CDR1 is SGHTA and CDR2 FQGTGA. V shed 3 bases and J shed 7 bases, with 12 bases lying between them. CDR3 loop: CASSFRKGGTQYF. CDR3 nucleotide sequence: TGTGCCAGCAGCTTCCGGAAGGGGGGGACCCAGTACTTC.

The chain recombines TRBV9 with TRBJ1-2; maybe TRBD1 (6 bases). V was trimmed by 5 bases and J by 1 base, leaving 24 bases between them. CDR1 and CDR2 (germline): SGDLS, YYNGEE. The CDR3 covers 18 residues. CDR3 DNA: TGTGCCAGCAGTCCTCCCGCCGGACAGACAAAATATAACTATGGCTACACCTTC. Protein: CASSPPAGQTKYNYGYTF.

This chain connects TRBV30 to TRBJ2-2, with TRBD1 matching 8 bases. V dropped 6 bases and J dropped 4; count of bases not matched to a gene: 7. Germline assignment: CDR1 GTSNPN and CDR2 SVGIG (reference sequence). CDR3 length equals 14 residues. The CDR3 sequence: CACSGQGGTGELFF. The CDR3 DNA reads as TGTGCCTGTTCCGGACAGGGTGGCACCGGGGAGCTGTTTTTT.

This clonotype was detected a few times. A much bigger clone sits one base away, suggesting this may be a read error. The gene calls are TRBV10-3 and TRBJ1-2, with 9 positions matching TRBD1. The CDR3 totals 14 residues. CDR1 ENHRY and CDR2 SYGVKD come from the germline V gene. The chain's CDR3 is CAASGTGTNYGDTF. The CDR3 DNA reads as TGTGCCGCCTCCGGGACAGGGACCAACTATGGCGACACCTTC.

This clonotype was detected ten times or more. The rearrangement uses TRBV27 and TRBJ1-2; D is possibly TRBD1 (6 bases). Trimming took off 2 bases at V and 5 bases at J, with 9 bases between the two ends. The germline V gene encodes CDR1 MNHEY and CDR2 SMNVEV (reference sequence). The CDR3 is 13 residues long. The CDR3 region is CASSLKGGYGYTF. The CDR3 coding sequence is TGTGCCAGCAGTTTAAAGGGGGGTTATGGCTACACCTTC.

In its sample, this clonotype was seen many times. This chain connects TRBV19 to TRBJ2-1; 13 bases fit TRBD2. The V gene end was trimmed by 6 bases and the J gene end by 5 bases; junction bases not matched to a gene: 13. The germline V gene encodes CDR1 LNHDA and CDR2 SQIVND (reference sequence). The CDR3 contains 18 residues. For the CDR3, the DNA is TGTGCCAGTAGCACCGGGACTAGCGGGACCCCTGGGGACAATGAGCAGTTCTTC. Translation: CASSTGTSGTPGDNEQFF.